The next 13 T cell receptor beta chains were all read from a single sample in a study of shared clonotypes between healthy human individuals. The assay was immunoSEQ multiplex PCR, and TCRdb's table has in-frame clones only and misses some. The sample comprises more than 2 million clones, approximately 96% of which are singletons, and approximately 0.13% rests with the top ten. What was sequenced was naive CD4+ T cells sorted from blood. Subset specified: CD45RA+ positively selected. The receptors shown here come from a man between 18 and 35 years old in good health.

The rearrangement links TRBV4-1 to TRBJ2-7, with TRBD2 as a possible D gene (6 bases). The CDR3 runs 15 residues. V lost 0 bases, J lost 4 bases, and 13 bases lay in between. The germline CDR1 and CDR2 sequences are MGHRA and YSYEKL. The CDR3 DNA sequence: TGCGCCAGCAGCCAAGATACTGTAGCGGTTTACGAGCAGTACTTC. Its translation is CASSQDTVAVYEQYF.

The chain links TRBV7-8 to TRBJ2-7, with TRBD2 identical over 14 bases. CDR3 length equals 15 residues. With V trimmed by 4 bases and J by 9 bases, 8 bases remained unmatched. Germline V gene sequence: CDR1 SGHVS, CDR2 FQNEAQ. CDR3 nucleotides: TGTGCCAGCAGCTCGAGGGGACTAGCGGGAGATCGGCAGTACTTC. Translating it yields CASSSRGLAGDRQYF.

V usage is TRBV28 and J usage is TRBJ2-1, with TRBD2 as a possible D gene (6 bases). The V end lost 5 bases, the J end lost 0 bases, and 11 bases lay between the germline ends. The CDR3 contains 15 residues. The germline CDR1 and CDR2 sequences are MDHEN and SYDVKM. CDR3 in DNA: TGTGCCAGCAGTCCCACTAGCCTCTCCTACAATGAGCAGTTCTTC. Its translation is CASSPTSLSYNEQFF.

The V call is TRBV7-9, the J call TRBJ2-2, with D uncertain. V lost 5 bases and J 1 base, leaving 8 bases between the germline ends. This CDR3 contains 14 residues. Germline V gene data show CDR1 as SEHNR and CDR2 as FQNEAQ (reference sequence). The CDR3 sequence is CASSKDRNTGELFF. CDR3 sequence (DNA): TGTGCCAGCAGCAAGGACCGGAACACCGGGGAGCTGTTTTTT.

The chain carries TRBV5-1 and TRBJ2-7; D is uncertain. Germline values: CDR1 SGHRS, CDR2 YFSETQ. The V end lost 0 bases, the J end lost 7 bases, and 11 bases lay between the germline ends. This CDR3 is built from 13 residues. The CDR3 DNA is TGCGCCAGCAGCTTGGGGGAACGAGGAGAGCAGTACTTC. Its protein is CASSLGERGEQYF.

As concerns this clone: Its ends do not fully match the called genes, so a read error is possible. The chain recombines TRBV6-6 with TRBJ2-7; D remains ambiguous. The germline gives CDR1 MNHNY, CDR2 SVGAGI (reference sequence). The CDR3 loop spans 10 amino acids. For the CDR3, the DNA is TGTGCCAGCAGTTACGGAGCCTGGGGCTTC. Its protein product is CASSYGAWGF.

There are a few counts of this clone. V and J are TRBV2 and TRBJ1-5; D perhaps matches TRBD1 (5 bases). This CDR3 spans 12 amino acids. Germline assignment: CDR1 SNHLY and CDR2 FYNNEI. V was shortened by 6 bases and J by 6 bases, with 9 bases between the two germline ends. The CDR3 region is CASRGLSQPQHF. Written as DNA, the CDR3 is TGTGCCAGCAGGGGGCTGTCTCAGCCCCAGCATTTT.

The chain combines TRBV10-3 with TRBJ2-2; D gene ambiguous. The germline V gene has CDR1 ENHRY and CDR2 SYGVKD. This CDR3 has 16 amino acids. Trimming took off 0 bases at V and 1 base at J, with 9 bases between the two ends. In DNA form, the CDR3 reads TGTGCCATCAGTGAGTCGGGGTGGGGGAACACCGGGGAGCTGTTTTTT. Translated, it gives CAISESGWGNTGELFF.

The chain has TRBV15 and TRBJ2-5; D is uncertain. The germline V and J ends were trimmed by 2 bases and 5 bases, with 9 bases remaining between them. The germline CDR1 and CDR2 sequences are LNHNV and YYDKDF (reference sequence). CDR3 length: 13 residues. Written as DNA, the CDR3 is TGTGCCACCAGCAGAAGCCCCCAGGAGACCCAGTACTTC. It translates to CATSRSPQETQYF. The full variable domain, rest sourced from reference TRBV15 and TRBJ2-5, is DAMVIQNPRYQVTQFGKPVTLSCSQTLNHNVMYWYQQKSSQAPKLLFHYYDKDFNNEADTPDNFQSRRPNTSFCFLDIRSPGLGDTAMYLCATSRSPQETQYFGPGTRLLVL.

This chain joins TRBV5-1 and TRBJ2-6; TRBD1 matches 7 bases. Germline CDR1 and CDR2: SGHRS and YFSETQ. Trimming took 4 bases from V and 0 from J; bases not matched to a gene: 7. The CDR3 is 17 residues long. CDR3 in DNA: TGCGCCAGCAGCCACGGACAGGCGCTCTCTGGGGCCAACGTCCTGACTTTC. Its protein product is CASSHGQALSGANVLTF.

The rearrangement links TRBV9 to TRBJ1-4, with a tentative D call TRBD1 (6 bases). Between the trimmed V and J ends, which lost 1 base and 0 bases, there was a span of 19 bases. The CDR3 loop spans 19 amino acids. CDR1 is SGDLS, CDR2 YYNGEE, per germline. CDR3 sequence: CASSVTSGGLGATNEKLFF. As DNA, the CDR3 is TGTGCCAGCAGCGTAACCTCCGGGGGGCTTGGGGCAACTAATGAAAAACTGTTTTTT.

The chain employs TRBV30 and TRBJ2-5; 7 bases align to TRBD2. CDR1 is GTSNPN and CDR2 is SVGIG in the germline V gene (reference sequence). This CDR3 spans 14 amino acids. The CDR3 loop reads CAVVGGETGTAQYF. Here the CDR3 DNA reads TGTGCAGTGGTTGGGGGGGAGACCGGGACGGCCCAGTACTTC.

For this clone: Distinct nucleotide sequences in the sample also encode this CDR3. The DNA of the CDR3 is TGTGCCAGCAGTGAAGGGGGGCTGGGCGAGACCCAGTACTTC. This gives the protein CASSEGGLGETQYF. This rearrangement joins TRBV6-1 to TRBJ2-5; D possibly corresponds to TRBD1 (6 bases). Trimming took 1 base from V and 5 from J, leaving 11 bases between them. This CDR3 region has 14 residues. Germline values: CDR1 MNHNS, CDR2 SASEGT.